What follows is one T cell receptor (beta chain) and its context. No antigen is known for it. This record comes from a study of shared clonotypes between healthy human individuals. V gave up 3 bases and J gave up 4 bases; unmatched junction bases: 7. The germline gives CDR1 SGHDT, CDR2 YYEEEE. The CDR3 runs 15 residues. General study points: The low donor count limited represented genetic and exposure-history diversity.

Sorted-subset replicate PCR reactions were performed with around 200 ng DNA, corresponding to roughly 30,000 T cell genomes. Sequencing was performed with immunoSEQ multiplex PCR; in TCRdb, only in-frame clones are kept and a portion is missing. The data hold about 2,500,000 clones, with around nine tenths observed a single time. V gene TRBV5-6 combines with J gene TRBJ1-3; TRBD1 matches at 7 bases. Sequencing input: naive CD4+ T cells sorted from blood. Subset meaning: CD45RA+ positively selected. The sequence derives from a man in his late teens or twenties in good health. The CDR3 nucleotides are TGTGCCAGCAGCTACACCGGGACAGTAGGAAACACCATATATTTT. Protein: CASSYTGTVGNTIYF.